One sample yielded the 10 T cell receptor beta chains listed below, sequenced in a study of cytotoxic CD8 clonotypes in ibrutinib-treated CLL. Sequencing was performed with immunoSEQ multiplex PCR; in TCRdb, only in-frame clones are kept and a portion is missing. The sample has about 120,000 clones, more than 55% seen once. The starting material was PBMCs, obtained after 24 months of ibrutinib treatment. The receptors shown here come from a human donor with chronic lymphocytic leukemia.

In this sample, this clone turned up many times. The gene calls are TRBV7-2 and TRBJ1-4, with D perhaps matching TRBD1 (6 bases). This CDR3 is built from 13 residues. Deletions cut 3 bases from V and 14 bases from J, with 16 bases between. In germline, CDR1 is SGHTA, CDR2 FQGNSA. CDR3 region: CASSFAPGQGLFF. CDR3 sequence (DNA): TGTGCCAGCAGCTTTGCCCCAGGGCAGGGGCTGTTTTTT.

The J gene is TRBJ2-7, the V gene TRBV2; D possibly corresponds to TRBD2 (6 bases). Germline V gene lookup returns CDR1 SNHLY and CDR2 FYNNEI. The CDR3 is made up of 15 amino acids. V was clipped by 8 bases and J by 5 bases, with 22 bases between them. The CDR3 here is CASLRREPPRDEQYF. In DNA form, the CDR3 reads TGTGCCAGCCTTCGCCGGGAGCCACCACGGGACGAGCAGTACTTC.

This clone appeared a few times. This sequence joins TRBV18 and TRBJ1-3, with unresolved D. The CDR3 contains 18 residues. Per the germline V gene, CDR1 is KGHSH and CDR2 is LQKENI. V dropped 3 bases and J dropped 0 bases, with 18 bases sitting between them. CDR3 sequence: CASSPGVYEKNSGNTIYF. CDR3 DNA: TGTGCCAGCTCACCCGGGGTCTATGAGAAAAACTCTGGAAACACCATATATTTT.

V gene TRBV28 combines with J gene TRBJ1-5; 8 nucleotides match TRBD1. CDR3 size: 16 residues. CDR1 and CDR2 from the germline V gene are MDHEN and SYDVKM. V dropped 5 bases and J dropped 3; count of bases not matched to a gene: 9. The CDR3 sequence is CASSPLDRGYNQPQHF. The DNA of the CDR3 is TGTGCCAGCAGTCCTCTTGACAGGGGTTACAATCAGCCCCAGCATTTT.

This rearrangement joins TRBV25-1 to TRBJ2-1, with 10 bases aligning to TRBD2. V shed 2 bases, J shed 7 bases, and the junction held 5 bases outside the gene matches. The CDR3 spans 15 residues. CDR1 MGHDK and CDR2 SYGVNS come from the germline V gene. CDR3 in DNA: TGTGCCAGCAGTGAACCCAGCGGGGGGGCAAATGAGCAGTTCTTC. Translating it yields CASSEPSGGANEQFF.

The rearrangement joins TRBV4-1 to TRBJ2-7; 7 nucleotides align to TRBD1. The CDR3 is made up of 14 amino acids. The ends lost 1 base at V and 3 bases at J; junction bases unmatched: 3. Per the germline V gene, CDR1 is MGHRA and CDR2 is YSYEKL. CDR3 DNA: TGCGCCAGCAGCCAAGGACAGGGAAACTACGAGCAGTACTTC. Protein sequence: CASSQGQGNYEQYF.

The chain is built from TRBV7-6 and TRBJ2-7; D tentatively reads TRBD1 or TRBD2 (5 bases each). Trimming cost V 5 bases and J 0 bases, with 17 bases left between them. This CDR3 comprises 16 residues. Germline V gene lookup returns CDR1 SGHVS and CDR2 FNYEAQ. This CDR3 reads CASSQGARGGSYEQYF. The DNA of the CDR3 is TGTGCCAGCAGCCAAGGGGCTCGTGGGGGCTCCTACGAGCAGTACTTC.

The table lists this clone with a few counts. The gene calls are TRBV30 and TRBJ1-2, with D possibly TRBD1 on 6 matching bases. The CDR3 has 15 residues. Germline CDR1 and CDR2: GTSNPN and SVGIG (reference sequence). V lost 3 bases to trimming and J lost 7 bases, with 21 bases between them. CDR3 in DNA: TGTGCCTGGAGGGCATGGGGACAAGACTGGGGTGGCTACACCTTC. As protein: CAWRAWGQDWGGYTF.

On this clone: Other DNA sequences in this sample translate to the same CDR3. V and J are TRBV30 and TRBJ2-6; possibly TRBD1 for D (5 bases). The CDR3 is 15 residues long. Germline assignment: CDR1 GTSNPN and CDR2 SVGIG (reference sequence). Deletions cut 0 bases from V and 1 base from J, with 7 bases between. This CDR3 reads CAWSVPGSGANVLTF. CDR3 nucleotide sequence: TGTGCCTGGAGTGTACCAGGGTCTGGGGCCAACGTCCTGACTTTC. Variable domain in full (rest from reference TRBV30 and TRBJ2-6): SQTIHQWPATLVQPVGSPLSLECTVEGTSNPNLYWYRQAAGRGLQLLFYSVGIGQISSEVPQNLSASRPQDRQFILSSKKLLLSDSGFYLCAWSVPGSGANVLTFGAGSRLTVL.

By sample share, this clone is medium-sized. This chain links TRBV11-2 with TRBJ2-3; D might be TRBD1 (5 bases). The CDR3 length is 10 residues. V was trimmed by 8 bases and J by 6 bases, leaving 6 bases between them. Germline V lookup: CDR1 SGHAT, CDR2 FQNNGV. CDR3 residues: CASAGDTQYF. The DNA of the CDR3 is TGTGCCAGCGCAGGGGATACGCAGTATTTT.